Listed below are T cell receptor beta chains from one sample, sequenced in a study of cytomegalovirus exposure and HLA in healthy donors. Sequencing was performed with immunoSEQ multiplex PCR; in TCRdb, only in-frame clones are kept and a portion is missing. The sample holds 100,000 or so clones, roughly 73% seen once. The sequencing input was PBMCs. These receptor sequences come from a man aged 40-55 years in good health and CMV-seronegative. Both conserved end residues are part of each CDR3.

j_call,v_call,cdr3_aa
TRBJ2-5,TRBV5-4,CASSLQGARETQYF
TRBJ2-7,TRBV7-3,CASSHDRDDEQYF
TRBJ1-3,TRBV4-2,CASSPPTGLNTIYF
TRBJ2-1,TRBV9,CASSVGGVRGTYNEQFF
TRBJ2-1,TRBV5-4,CASSKQGAGYNEQFF
TRBJ1-6,TRBV4-2,CASSHTGGWDNSPLHF
TRBJ2-7,TRBV6-5,CASSYDTGSYEQYF
TRBJ2-5,TRBV5-1,CASSQGLAGAPEETQYF
TRBJ1-2,TRBV30,CAWSGGDRGGYGYTF
TRBJ2-2,TRBV29-1,CSVGGTSSTGELFF
TRBJ1-5,TRBV5-1,CASSLAGGQGPQHF
TRBJ2-3,TRBV28,CASSLAGGTDTQYF
TRBJ1-3,TRBV4-3,CASSPAPTGPFAGNTIYF
TRBJ2-7,TRBV28,CASSQGQGERYEQYF
TRBJ1-5,TRBV6-1,CASSERVGDGGSNQPQHF
TRBJ1-5,TRBV15,CATNRNRGRGNQPQHF
TRBJ2-1,TRBV7-2,CASSSGLAISYNEQFF